These 21 T cell receptor beta chains were sequenced from one sample in a study of siplizumab effects on memory and regulatory T cells. Data came from immunoSEQ multiplex PCR; TCRdb stores just in-frame clones and leaves some out. The sample lists 100,000 or so clones, approximately 92% occurring once. The source material was CD4+ T cells sorted from blood. These receptors originate from a human donor in good health. Some clones in this sample may be carry-over from other donors' samples.

This chain uses TRBV4-1 with TRBJ1-2, with TRBD1 as a possible D gene (6 bases). CDR3 size: 15 residues. V dropped 3 bases and J dropped 2 bases, with 13 bases sitting between them. CDR1 MGHRA and CDR2 YSYEKL come from the germline V gene. The CDR3 DNA is TGCGCCAGCAGCCACAAGACAGGAGAGAACTATGGCTACACCTTC. Translated: CASSHKTGENYGYTF.

The gene calls are TRBV6-5 and TRBJ1-5; TRBD1 might be the D (5 bases). This CDR3 is built from 12 residues. Trimming cost V 7 bases and J 7 bases, with 11 bases left between them. Germline-derived CDR1 and CDR2 are MNHEY and SVGAGI. The CDR3 spells CASNIEGQPQHF. Written as DNA, the CDR3 is TGTGCCAGCAACATCGAGGGGCAGCCCCAGCATTTT.

This clone came up once. The J gene is TRBJ2-3, the V gene TRBV7-2; D not resolved. The CDR3 sequence is 15 residues long. Trimming took off 2 bases at V and 2 bases at J, with 11 bases between the two ends. The germline V gene has CDR1 SGHTA and CDR2 FQGNSA. The CDR3 loop is CASSLSASTTDTQYF. As DNA, the CDR3 is TGTGCCAGCAGCTTATCGGCTAGTACCACAGATACGCAGTATTTT.

This clone was recorded a few times. The J gene is TRBJ2-2, the V gene TRBV18, with 7 bases matching TRBD1. Germline CDR1 KGHSH, CDR2 LQKENI. This CDR3 spans 16 amino acids. V shed 1 base and J 0 bases; nucleotides not matched to a gene: 2. The CDR3 sequence: CASSPRTGANTGELFF. Here the CDR3 DNA reads TGTGCCAGCTCACCACGGACAGGCGCGAACACCGGGGAGCTGTTTTTT.

This clone was seen more than once but under ten times. The chain is built from TRBV19 and TRBJ2-5; D ambiguous. Between the trimmed V and J ends, which lost 9 bases and 13 bases, there was a span of 21 bases. The CDR3 has 12 residues. The germline gives CDR1 LNHDA, CDR2 SQIVND (reference sequence). CDR3 nucleotide sequence: TGTGCCAGCAGCAATCAAGCTGCATTAATGTACTTC. Protein: CASSNQAALMYF.

The V call is TRBV2, the J call TRBJ1-4, with TRBD1 as a possible D gene (5 bases). CDR1 and CDR2 (germline): SNHLY, FYNNEI. This CDR3 spans 15 amino acids. V was shortened by 3 bases and J by 3 bases, with 11 bases between the two germline ends. The CDR3: CASSDTGAANEKLFF. The CDR3 DNA follows: TGTGCCAGCAGTGATACCGGGGCGGCTAATGAAAAACTGTTTTTT.

This chain joins TRBV14 and TRBJ1-6; 9 bases agree with TRBD1. This CDR3 has 15 residues. Trimming took 3 bases from V and 11 from J; bases not matched to a gene: 8. Germline CDR1 and CDR2: SGHDN and FVKESK. CDR3 sequence reads: CASSQPGQGFAPLHF. The DNA for the CDR3 is TGTGCCAGCAGCCAGCCGGGACAGGGTTTCGCACCCCTCCACTTT.

The V call is TRBV5-4, the J call TRBJ1-2; D is perhaps TRBD1 (6 bases). Trimming removed 4 bases from V and 5 bases from J, with 15 bases in between. The germline V gene encodes CDR1 SGHNT and CDR2 YYREEE (reference sequence). The CDR3 consists of 14 residues. The CDR3 reads CASSPWTENYGYTF. CDR3 bases: TGTGCCAGCAGCCCGTGGACAGAGAATTATGGCTACACCTTC.

V gene TRBV28 combines with J gene TRBJ1-5, with D hard to call. There are 10 residues in the CDR3. The V end lost 8 bases, the J end lost 9 bases, and 8 bases lay between the germline ends. Germline CDR1 MDHEN, CDR2 SYDVKM. CDR3 region: CASGSGPQHF. The CDR3 DNA reads TGTGCCAGCGGGTCCGGGCCCCAGCATTTT. The variable domain in full, with the rest retrieved from reference TRBV28 and TRBJ1-5, is DVKVTQSSRYLVKRTGEKVFLECVQDMDHENMFWYRQDPGLGLRLIYFSYDVKMKEKGDIPEGYSVSREKKERFSLILESASTNQTSMYLCASGSGPQHFGDGTRLSIL.

This chain links TRBV6-6 with TRBJ1-2; D is undetermined. V shed 2 bases and J shed 5 bases, with 15 bases lying between them. Germline CDR1 reads MNHNY; CDR2 reads SVGAGI (reference sequence). The CDR3 loop spans 15 amino acids. The CDR3 spells CASSYEFRPAYGYTF. The CDR3 DNA reads as TGTGCCAGCAGTTACGAGTTTAGGCCAGCGTATGGCTACACCTTC.

The chain joins TRBV5-1 to TRBJ2-7; D unresolved. The V gene lost 5 bases and the J gene lost 5 bases, with 11 bases spanning the gap. CDR1 and CDR2 from the germline V gene are SGHRS and YFSETQ. This CDR3 is built from 12 residues. CDR3 sequence: CASRKTLDEQYF. The CDR3 nucleotides are TGCGCCAGCAGGAAGACTTTGGACGAGCAGTACTTC.

The chain recombines TRBV6-6 with TRBJ1-2; 7 nucleotides line up with TRBD1. The CDR3 consists of 13 residues. V trimming: 5 bases; J trimming: 2 bases; junction bases outside the gene matches: 2. Germline V gene lookup returns CDR1 MNHNY and CDR2 SVGAGI (reference sequence). This CDR3 is CASSPTGNYGYTF. As DNA, the CDR3 is TGTGCCAGCAGTCCGACAGGGAACTATGGCTACACCTTC.

The V gene is TRBV18, the J gene TRBJ1-5, with a weak D call TRBD1 (5 bases). The CDR3 loop spans 14 amino acids. Germline CDR1 KGHSH, CDR2 LQKENI. V gave up 2 bases and J gave up 6 bases, with 11 bases separating them. The CDR3: CASSPGGDGQPQHF. CDR3 sequence (DNA): TGTGCCAGCTCACCAGGGGGTGACGGTCAGCCCCAGCATTTT.

The chain links TRBV19 to TRBJ1-5; D remains unclear. Trimming stripped 5 bases from V and 1 base from J, with 9 bases between. Germline V gives CDR1 LNHDA, CDR2 SQIVND (reference sequence). The CDR3 sequence is 14 residues long. The CDR3 DNA follows: TGTGCCAGTAGTTACCTCGGAAGCAATCAGCCCCAGCATTTT. This sequence encodes CASSYLGSNQPQHF.

The chain combines TRBV5-4 with TRBJ2-5; D remains unclear. The germline V gene has CDR1 SGHNT and CDR2 YYREEE (reference sequence). The V end lost 1 base, the J end lost 11 bases, and 15 bases lay between the germline ends. This CDR3 region has 13 residues. Here the CDR3 DNA reads TGTGCCAGCAGCTTGAGCTACGCTGGAGAGCAGTACTTC. Translation: CASSLSYAGEQYF. Combining the CDR3 with reference TRBV5-4 and TRBJ2-5 gives the whole variable domain ETGVTQSPTHLIKTRGQQVTLRCSSQSGHNTVSWYQQALGQGPQFIFQYYREEENGRGNFPPRFSGLQFPNYSSELNVNALELDDSALYLCASSLSYAGEQYFGPGTRLLVL.

This chain links TRBV5-1 with TRBJ2-7; D is unclear. The V gene lost 3 bases and the J gene lost 2 bases, with 3 bases spanning the gap. This CDR3 spans 11 amino acids. Per germline, CDR1 SGHRS and CDR2 YFSETQ. The CDR3 coding sequence is TGCGCCAGCAGCTCCACCTACGAGCAGTACTTC. Encoded protein: CASSSTYEQYF.

The chain uses TRBV5-4 and TRBJ2-5, with D unresolved. With 2 bases removed from V and 2 bases from J, the gap between germline ends came to 13 bases. The CDR3 extends over 15 amino acids. Germline V gene sequence: CDR1 SGHNT, CDR2 YYREEE (reference sequence). The CDR3: CASSFLPGTQETQYF. DNA of the CDR3: TGTGCCAGCAGCTTCCTCCCCGGAACTCAAGAGACCCAGTACTTC.

The genes are TRBV5-1 and TRBJ2-7, with a weak D call TRBD2 (6 bases). Trimming cost V 4 bases and J 4 bases, with 27 bases left between them. Germline CDR1 is SGHRS and CDR2 is YFSETQ. This CDR3 comprises 18 residues. The CDR3 region is CASSVDISRVGSFYEQYF. The CDR3 nucleotides read TGCGCCAGCAGCGTGGACATCTCTCGCGTCGGGAGTTTTTACGAGCAGTACTTC.

Of note for this clone: A read error may account for a junction end that differs from germline. This chain joins TRBV20-1 and TRBJ2-7; no clear D. Germline CDR1 is DFQATT and CDR2 is SNEGSKA (reference sequence). The CDR3 sequence is 11 residues long. The CDR3 reads CSARDSREQYF. The CDR3 coding sequence is TGCAGTGCCAGAGACTCGAGGGAGCAGTACTTC.

The chain employs TRBV28 and TRBJ2-7; D might be TRBD2 (5 bases). The V gene's germline CDR1 is MDHEN and CDR2 SYDVKM. V was cut by 5 bases and J by 2 bases, with 16 bases left in between. The CDR3 is made up of 15 amino acids. The CDR3 loop is CASSPLDGPPYEQYF. The CDR3 DNA follows: TGTGCCAGCAGTCCACTAGACGGGCCTCCCTACGAGCAGTACTTC.

This chain links TRBV6-6 with TRBJ1-2; D unclear. V was trimmed by 7 bases and J by 3 bases, leaving 12 bases between them. This CDR3 region has 13 residues. Per germline, CDR1 MNHNY and CDR2 SVGAGI (reference sequence). The CDR3 sequence is CASTPGRDYGYTF. CDR3 sequence (DNA): TGTGCCAGCACCCCGGGGAGGGACTATGGCTACACCTTC.